These T cell receptor beta chains were read from a single sample in a study of shared clonotypes between healthy human individuals. Clones were read by immunoSEQ multiplex PCR, and TCRdb kept only the in-frame ones, dropping some. The sample lists some 2 million clones, about 95% seen once, with about 0.13% in the top ten. The sequencing sample was made of naive CD4+ T cells sorted from blood. The source is a young man in good health. Both conserved end residues are part of each CDR3. Each record gives: clone size, D gene, V gene, J gene, CDR3 protein. A D gene is named only where the DNA matches it firmly. Part of the rows lack a size; the others show once, few, many or a class for expanded clones.

size: .
D: .
V: TRBV18
J: TRBJ1-2
CDR3: CASSDGSNYGYTF

size: .
D: .
V: TRBV6-5
J: TRBJ1-1
CDR3: CASNKGGYTEAFF

size: once
D: .
V: TRBV6-5
J: TRBJ1-1
CDR3: CASSYSATWTEAFF

size: .
D: .
V: TRBV30
J: TRBJ2-5
CDR3: CAWSSDMEEEQYF

size: .
D: .
V: TRBV28
J: TRBJ1-5
CDR3: CASSLPIMGNQPQHF

size: .
D: .
V: TRBV2
J: TRBJ1-2
CDR3: CASSPTENYGYTF

size: .
D: TRBD1
V: TRBV29-1
J: TRBJ2-5
CDR3: CSAGDRRQETQYF

size: .
D: .
V: TRBV18
J: TRBJ2-5
CDR3: CASSPQRQETQYF

size: .
D: TRBD2
V: TRBV6-4
J: TRBJ2-3
CDR3: CASSPSSGSPTDTQYF

size: .
D: TRBD1
V: TRBV11-2
J: TRBJ2-7
CDR3: CASSVKTGTGGEQYF

size: .
D: TRBD1
V: TRBV10-3
J: TRBJ2-1
CDR3: CAISDPTGKGSYNEQFF

size: .
D: .
V: TRBV4-1
J: TRBJ2-1
CDR3: CASSQGQQGFNEQFF

size: .
D: .
V: TRBV6-5
J: TRBJ1-1
CDR3: CASSYYGATEAFF

size: .
D: TRBD2
V: TRBV11-1
J: .
CDR3: CASSPLAGGPPYEQYF

size: .
D: TRBD2
V: TRBV2
J: TRBJ2-7
CDR3: CASSQLDPGGQYF

size: .
D: TRBD1
V: TRBV6-5
J: TRBJ1-1
CDR3: CASSKTGGLGTEAFF

size: .
D: TRBD1
V: TRBV9
J: TRBJ1-6
CDR3: CASSVGGTGSSYNSPLHF

size: .
D: .
V: TRBV11-2
J: TRBJ2-7
CDR3: CASRQSPREDYEQYF

size: .
D: TRBD2
V: TRBV7-2
J: TRBJ2-7
CDR3: CASSVTSGGQYEQYF

size: .
D: .
V: TRBV2
J: TRBJ1-1
CDR3: CASSDPGGTEAFF

size: .
D: .
V: TRBV6-5
J: TRBJ2-7
CDR3: CASGDHRGGHYEQYF

size: .
D: .
V: TRBV29-1
J: TRBJ1-2
CDR3: CSVAGPRDYGYTF

size: .
D: TRBD2
V: TRBV6-1
J: TRBJ2-3
CDR3: CASSETSGITQYF

size: .
D: TRBD1
V: TRBV5-1
J: TRBJ2-5
CDR3: CASSPQARGPRKQETQYF

size: once
D: .
V: TRBV2
J: TRBJ1-4
CDR3: CASKILTATNEKLFF

size: once
D: .
V: TRBV6-6
J: TRBJ2-7
CDR3: CASSPRTSEQYF